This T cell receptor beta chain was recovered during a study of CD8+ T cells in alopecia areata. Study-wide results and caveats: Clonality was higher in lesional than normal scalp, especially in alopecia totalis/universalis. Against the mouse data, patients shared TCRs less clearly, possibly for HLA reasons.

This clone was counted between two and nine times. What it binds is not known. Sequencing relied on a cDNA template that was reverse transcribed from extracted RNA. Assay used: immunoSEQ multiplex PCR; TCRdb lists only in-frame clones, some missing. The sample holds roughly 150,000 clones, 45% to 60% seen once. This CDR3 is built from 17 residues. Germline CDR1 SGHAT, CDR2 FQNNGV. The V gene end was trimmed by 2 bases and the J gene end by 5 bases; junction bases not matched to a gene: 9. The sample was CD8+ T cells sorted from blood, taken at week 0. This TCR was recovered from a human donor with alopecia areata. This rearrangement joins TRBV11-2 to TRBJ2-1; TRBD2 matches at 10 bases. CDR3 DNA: TGTGCCAGCAGCTTAACCCTTAGCGGGGGGACTCACAATGAGCAGTTCTTC. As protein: CASSLTLSGGTHNEQFF.